This entry lists 4 T cell receptor beta chains sequenced from one sample in a study of cytomegalovirus exposure and HLA in healthy donors. Sequenced by immunoSEQ multiplex PCR; TCRdb stores in-frame clones only, minus some. The table lists 150,000 to 200,000 clones, around nine tenths of them singletons, with more than 2% in the top ten. The sequenced sample consisted of PBMCs. The receptor set was obtained from a woman between 18 and 29 years old in good health and CMV-seronegative.

V is TRBV7-6 and J is TRBJ1-2; D possibly corresponds to TRBD1 (6 bases). Germline V gene sequence: CDR1 SGHVS, CDR2 FNYEAQ. There are 15 residues in the CDR3. Trimming took 1 base from V and 6 from J, leaving 15 bases between them. The CDR3 protein is CASSLEDSNADGYTF. DNA for the CDR3: TGTGCCAGCAGCTTAGAGGACAGTAACGCGGATGGCTACACCTTC.

CDR3 sequence (DNA): TGTGCCAGCACCTGGACTAGCGGGGGCCGGGAGCTGTTTTTT. Its translation: CASTWTSGGRELFF. The chain employs TRBV6-5 and TRBJ2-2; the match to TRBD2 covers 13 bases. Germline-derived CDR1 and CDR2 are MNHEY and SVGAGI. V lost 7 bases, J lost 9 bases, and 5 bases stayed unmatched. The CDR3 has 14 amino acids.

This chain links TRBV6-1 with TRBJ2-5; perhaps TRBD2 as D (5 bases). CDR1 and CDR2 from the germline V gene are MNHNS and SASEGT. The ends were cut back, 2 bases at V and 2 bases at J, with 9 bases in the middle. This CDR3 contains 14 residues. The CDR3 spells CASSEHEGQETQYF. In DNA, the CDR3 is TGTGCCAGCAGTGAACACGAGGGTCAAGAGACCCAGTACTTC.

The gene calls are TRBV6-6 and TRBJ2-5; 8 bases align to TRBD1. Germline assignment: CDR1 MNHNY and CDR2 SVGAGI (reference sequence). This CDR3 has 13 amino acids. Trimming took 7 bases from V and 5 from J; bases not matched to a gene: 6. CDR3 in amino acids: CASTRTGSETQYF. CDR3 DNA sequence: TGTGCCAGCACCCGGACAGGGTCGGAGACCCAGTACTTC.